This T cell receptor (beta chain) was observed in a study of blood T cell repertoires in COVID-19. Across the study: Samples taken during acute and convalescent COVID-19 were collected in the United States, Italy and Spain. PBMCs, B-cell-depleted T cells, or T cells were the source of the cDNA or gDNA that made up the material.

The J segment lost 7 bases and the V segment lost 5 bases, leaving 8 bases of the junction unmatched. The CDR3 has 15 amino acids. Germline V lookup: CDR1 SGHVS, CDR2 FQNEAQ. Per the authors' pipeline: How many nucleated cells were present was estimated from reference gene primer amplification. Data came from immunoSEQ multiplex PCR; TCRdb stores just in-frame clones and leaves some out. That table furnishes V, J and clone size, whereas the DNA furnished D and trimming. The data hold approximately 360,000 clones, with nearly 90% observed a single time. The chain recombines TRBV7-8 with TRBJ2-1, with TRBD2 matching 10 bases. The sequencing sample was made of peripheral blood. This receptor was obtained from a man younger than 35 with active or convalescent COVID-19. The CDR3 region has the DNA TGTGCCAGCAGCCTCGTCCTAGCGGGAGTAAATGAGCAGTTCTTC. Residues: CASSLVLAGVNEQFF.